This paragraph covers one T cell receptor (beta chain) sequence. The antigen is undetermined. The entry originates in a study of CXCR3-negative and CXCR3-positive naive CD8 T cells. In the study overall: Cumulative TRB read yield was approximately 135 million, averaging about 1.5 +/- 0.3 million per library.

Study conclusions and caveats: Hydrophobicity was higher for TRB CDR3s found in CXCR3-positive naive cells than in CXCR3-negative naive cells.

Each TRB cDNA library was prepared by 5' RACE (with UMI labels). TCRdb reprocessed the 5' RACE reads and reports one entry per CDR3 protein, with no DNA. Here the sample table reports just under 65,000 distinct CDR3 sequences. The sequenced material came from naive CXCR3+ CD8+ T cells from blood. Noted subset: CD45RO-CCR7+CD27+CD95- naive CD8+ T cells expressing CXCR3 (TNR3+). The source of this sequence is a human donor in good health. Some clones in this sample may be carry-over from other donors' samples.

The CDR3 loop is CASSTLGTGIETQYF. The V gene is TRBV12-3 or TRBV12-4, the J gene TRBJ2-5; TCRdb proposes TRBD1, but this gene call is untestable without DNA. The CDR3 contains 15 residues.